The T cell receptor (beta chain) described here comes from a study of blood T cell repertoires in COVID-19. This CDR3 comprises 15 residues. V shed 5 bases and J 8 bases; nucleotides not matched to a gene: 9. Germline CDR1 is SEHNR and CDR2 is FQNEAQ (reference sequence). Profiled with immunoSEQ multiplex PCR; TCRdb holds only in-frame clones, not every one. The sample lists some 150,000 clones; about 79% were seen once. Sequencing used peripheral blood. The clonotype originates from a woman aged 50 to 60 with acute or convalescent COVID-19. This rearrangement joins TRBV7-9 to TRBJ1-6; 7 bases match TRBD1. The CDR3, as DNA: TGTGCCAGCAGCCCCGGGACAGAAGTCTATTCACCCCTCCACTTT. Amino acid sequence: CASSPGTEVYSPLHF.